This is a list of T cell receptor beta chains from one sample in a study of blood T cell repertoires in COVID-19. Some clones are missing from TCRdb's copy, which holds only in-frame ones; the method was immunoSEQ multiplex PCR. Here the sample spans over 90,000 clones, approximately 78% being singletons. Sequencing was performed on peripheral blood. All receptors derive from a man aged 50 or older with active or convalescent COVID-19. Both conserved end residues are part of each CDR3. Each record gives: V gene, D gene, J gene, clone size, CDR3 DNA, CDR3 protein. The D gene is left open where the match is weak. Clone size is shown for a subset of rows, as once, few, many or a class of expanded clone.

TRBV11-2	TRBD2	TRBJ2-7	-	TGTGCCAGCAGCTTAGCAGCGGGGGGGGCCTACGAGCAGTACTTC	CASSLAAGGAYEQYF
TRBV19	TRBD1	TRBJ2-6	-	TGTGCCAGTAGTATAGATGGTTGGGGACAGTCCAGCTCTGGGGCCAACGTCCTGACTTTC	CASSIDGWGQSSSGANVLTF
TRBV11-2	TRBD1	TRBJ2-7	-	TGTGCCAGCAGCCCTGTCAGCCGGGACAGGGGGATAACCTACGAGCAGTACTTC	CASSPVSRDRGITYEQYF
TRBV28	TRBD1	TRBJ1-2	-	TGTGCCAGCAGGCAACAGGGGGCGGATGGCTACACCTTC	CASRQQGADGYTF
TRBV11-2	-	TRBJ2-5	-	TGTGCCAGCAGCTTAGCTCCAGGGGAGACAGAGACCCAGTACTTC	CASSLAPGETETQYF
TRBV6-1	-	TRBJ1-2	-	TGTGCCAGCAGTGGGGGTGTGGGGGGGCGAGACTATGGCTACACCTTC	CASSGGVGGRDYGYTF
TRBV10-2	TRBD1	TRBJ2-7	few	TGCGCCAGCAGTGAGTTAGGGACAGGGTTAGAGCAGTACTTC	CASSELGTGLEQYF
TRBV28	TRBD1	TRBJ2-7	-	TGTGCCAGCAGTATGGGACAGGGTGGGTCCTACGAGCAGTACTTC	CASSMGQGGSYEQYF
TRBV5-6	TRBD2	TRBJ2-2	-	TGTGCCAGCAGGACGGGACTAGCGGGGATCGGGGAGCTGTTTTTT	CASRTGLAGIGELFF
TRBV6-4	-	TRBJ1-1	-	TGTGCCAGCAGGGGCGGGACGATTATGAACACTGAAGCTTTCTTT	CASRGGTIMNTEAFF
TRBV19	TRBD1	TRBJ2-5	-	TGTGCCAGTAGTATAGAGCCGGGACAGCAAGAGACCCAGTACTTC	CASSIEPGQQETQYF
TRBV6-2/TRBV6-3	TRBD2	TRBJ2-2	-	TGTGCCAGCAGCTCCGTACTAGCGGGGGGGCATAACACCGGGGAGCTGTTTTTT	CASSSVLAGGHNTGELFF
TRBV5-5	-	TRBJ1-2	-	TGTGCCAGCAGCTCCCCGGGAGGGGTGGATGGCTACACCTTC	CASSSPGGVDGYTF
TRBV5-1	TRBD2	TRBJ2-7	-	TGCGCCAGCAACCGGGGGGGCAGCGGATACGAGCAGTACTTC	CASNRGGSGYEQYF